This TCR beta chain comes out of a study of shared clonotypes between healthy human individuals. Study-level findings and limits: Few donors limited the genetic and exposure-history diversity represented. Expectations were that clonotype sharing among donors would be affected by sequencing depth.

TCRdb keeps only in-frame clones here, not all; method: immunoSEQ multiplex PCR. Of about 2 million clones in the sample, about 95% were seen once. Note on this clone: The antigen is not known.

CD45RO-negative, CCR7-selected cells formed the naive CD8 fraction, which excluded terminally differentiated effector memory CD45RA+ cells. This CDR3 has 16 amino acids. Looked up from germline, CDR1 is SGHAT and CDR2 is FQNNGV. V was cut by 0 bases and J by 0 bases, with 11 bases left in between. Sequenced: naive CD8+ T cells sorted from blood. This TCR was recovered from a man in his late teens or twenties in good health. The chain couples TRBV11-2 to TRBJ1-1; tentative D call: TRBD1 (5 bases). CDR3 region: CASSLDLGTVNTEAFF. The CDR3 bases are TGTGCCAGCAGCTTAGATCTAGGGACGGTGAACACTGAAGCTTTCTTT.